This T cell receptor beta chain derives from a study of T-cell memory formation after mild COVID-19. Constant-segment primers were used for 5'RACE, and the resulting TCR alpha and TCR beta cDNA libraries carried sample barcodes and UMIs. Each CDR3 protein is one row after TCRdb ran MiXCR on the 5' RACE reads. The data contain under 250,000 distinct CDR3 sequences, 9% to 10% of them seen just once; the ten biggest clones take up about 3.8%. Germline-derived CDR1 and CDR2 are SGHDT and YYEEEE. The CDR3 runs to 14 residues. V dropped 4 bases and J dropped 7; count of bases not matched to a gene: 5. The receptor was derived from a man younger than 30 who had mild COVID-19 (a few samples of this study predate the infection). Cell type and time point are not known. The material sequenced was PBMCs or a T cell subset sorted from them (not recorded which). The chain couples TRBV5-6 to TRBJ1-4; 9 bases agree with TRBD1. The CDR3 DNA reads as TGTGCCAGCAGCACGGGACAGGGTGGTGAAAAACTGTTTTTT. Translating it yields CASSTGQGGEKLFF.